The present TCR beta chain was sequenced within a study of shared clonotypes between healthy human individuals. Germline V gene sequence: CDR1 SNHLY, CDR2 FYNNEI. The V gene end was trimmed by 8 bases and the J gene end by 2 bases; junction bases not matched to a gene: 32. The CDR3 has 23 amino acids. Sequencing was at deep level. The repertoire was sequenced with immunoSEQ multiplex PCR; TCRdb's copy has only in-frame clones and lacks some. The data show a few hundred thousand clones, around 96% seen once. Whole-study findings and limits: Clonotype sharing among the donors was expected to vary with sequencing depth. Tissue TCR repertoires likely differ from these blood-only repertoires.

Worth noting for this clone: Its antigen is unidentified.

The sample was memory CD8+ T cells sorted from blood. Subset noted: CD45RO+ cells pooled with CCR7-negative TemRA cells. The chain links TRBV2 to TRBJ2-3; 9 positions match TRBD2. The receptor was isolated from a man aged 25 to 40 in good health. The CDR3 coding sequence is TGTGCCAGCCGGGTTAACAGGGGACCCGCCGCGACTAGCGGTCCAAGGCCCACAGATACGCAGTATTTT. This translates into CASRVNRGPAATSGPRPTDTQYF.